The 11 T cell receptor beta chains below come from one sample, sequenced in a study of T cell responses to AZD1222 COVID-19 vaccine. This table comes from immunoSEQ multiplex PCR, and its TCRdb copy is limited to in-frame clones, with some not included. The sample records about 270,000 clones, 94% being singletons. The sample here was peripheral blood, taken 28 days after the second AZD1222 dose. All receptors come from an adult who received the AZD1222 COVID-19 vaccine.

The V call is TRBV6-5, the J call TRBJ2-7, with 7 nucleotides matching TRBD1. CDR1 MNHEY and CDR2 SVGAGI come from the germline V gene. CDR3 size: 13 residues. Trimming removed 6 bases from V and 4 bases from J; junction bases left unmatched: 6. CDR3 protein: CASSPGTDYEQYF. The CDR3 DNA is TGTGCCAGCAGCCCCGGGACAGATTACGAGCAGTACTTC.

This clone was observed a few times. The CDR3 coding sequence is TGTGCCAGCAGTTTGGGCGGACTACGAGGGGAAAAACTGTTTTTT. It yields the protein CASSLGGLRGEKLFF. The rearrangement joins TRBV28 to TRBJ1-4; D is unresolved. Germline V CDR1 and CDR2: MDHEN, SYDVKM. The CDR3 is 15 amino acids. V shed 3 bases and J shed 8 bases, with 16 bases lying between them.

CDR3 in DNA: TGTGCCATCAGTGAGGAGGTCGTCACTGAAGCTTTCTTT. Translated, it gives CAISEEVVTEAFF. V gene TRBV10-3 combines with J gene TRBJ1-1; D not resolved. This CDR3 spans 13 amino acids. The germline V gene has CDR1 ENHRY and CDR2 SYGVKD. The V end lost 2 bases, the J end lost 4 bases, and 8 bases lay between the germline ends.

The chain uses TRBV6-5 and TRBJ1-6; 7 bases agree with TRBD1. Germline V CDR1 and CDR2: MNHEY, SVGAGI. The CDR3 is 13 residues long. V lost 6 bases to trimming and J lost 7 bases; unmatched junction nucleotides: 3. The CDR3 nucleotides read TGTGCCAGCAGGACAGGGTCCAATTCACCCCTCCACTTT. It is translated as CASRTGSNSPLHF.

V is TRBV7-9 and J is TRBJ1-2; D uncertain. Germline CDR1 is SEHNR and CDR2 is FQNEAQ (reference sequence). Trimming pared 1 base from V and 5 bases from J, leaving 11 bases between. This CDR3 comprises 14 residues. The DNA for the CDR3 is TGTGCCAGCAGCTTAGAGAGCGGAGGATATGGCTACACCTTC. Its translation: CASSLESGGYGYTF.

This sequence joins TRBV9 and TRBJ2-2; no firm D call. Germline loops: CDR1 SGDLS, CDR2 YYNGEE. The CDR3 length is 15 residues. V was cut by 0 bases and J by 0 bases, with 6 bases left in between. The CDR3 DNA reads TGTGCCAGCAGCGTAGACGCTACGAACACCGGGGAGCTGTTTTTT. Its translation: CASSVDATNTGELFF.

This clone was detected only once. This sequence joins TRBV9 and TRBJ1-2; D perhaps matches TRBD1 (6 bases). The CDR3 contains 16 residues. The V end was cut by 0 bases, the J end by 4 bases, with 16 bases between. Germline CDR1 SGDLS, CDR2 YYNGEE. The CDR3 spells CASSVDPVTGTYGYTF. The CDR3 nucleotides read TGTGCCAGCAGCGTAGACCCCGTGACAGGAACCTATGGCTACACCTTC.

The gene calls are TRBV19 and TRBJ1-1, with D maybe TRBD1 (6 bases). Germline V gene data show CDR1 as LNHDA and CDR2 as SQIVND (reference sequence). Trimming left V 6 bases short and J 1 base short, with 9 bases between. The CDR3 is 13 amino acids. The CDR3 DNA sequence: TGTGCCAGTAGCCCACAGGGGAACACTGAAGCTTTCTTT. Its protein is CASSPQGNTEAFF. The full variable domain, in which reference TRBV19 and TRBJ1-1 provide the parts outside the CDR3, is DGGITQSPKYLFRKEGQNVTLSCEQNLNHDAMYWYRQDPGQGLRLIYYSQIVNDFQKGDIAEGYSVSREKKESFPLTVTSAQKNPTAFYLCASSPQGNTEAFFGQGTRLTVV.

This clone has just one count. The genes are TRBV6-4 and TRBJ1-2, with D possibly matching TRBD1 (6 bases). The V gene lost 6 bases and the J gene lost 4 bases, with 15 bases spanning the gap. Germline V gene sequence: CDR1 MRHNA, CDR2 SNTAGT. This CDR3 is 14 amino acids long. The CDR3 loop reads CASSNPVTGYGYTF. The CDR3 DNA reads TGTGCCAGCAGCAACCCGGTGACAGGCTATGGCTACACCTTC.

The V call is TRBV19, the J call TRBJ1-5; maybe TRBD1 (6 bases). CDR3 size: 16 residues. Trimming removed 1 base from V and 4 bases from J, with 14 bases in between. Per the germline V gene, CDR1 is LNHDA and CDR2 is SQIVND (reference sequence). The CDR3 DNA reads TGTGCCAGTAGTATAGGTGGGGGGGCTCTGAATCAGCCCCAGCATTTT. As protein: CASSIGGGALNQPQHF. Based on the CDR3 plus reference TRBV19 and TRBJ1-5, the full variable domain is DGGITQSPKYLFRKEGQNVTLSCEQNLNHDAMYWYRQDPGQGLRLIYYSQIVNDFQKGDIAEGYSVSREKKESFPLTVTSAQKNPTAFYLCASSIGGGALNQPQHFGDGTRLSIL.

The J gene is TRBJ2-1, the V gene TRBV4-2; D is perhaps TRBD2 (5 bases). Germline lookup yields CDR1 LGHNA and CDR2 YNFKEQ. V lost 1 base and J lost 10, with 11 bases in between. The CDR3 has 13 amino acids. CDR3 loop: CASSQGPSIEQFF. The CDR3 DNA is TGTGCCAGCAGCCAAGGGCCTAGCATCGAGCAGTTCTTC.